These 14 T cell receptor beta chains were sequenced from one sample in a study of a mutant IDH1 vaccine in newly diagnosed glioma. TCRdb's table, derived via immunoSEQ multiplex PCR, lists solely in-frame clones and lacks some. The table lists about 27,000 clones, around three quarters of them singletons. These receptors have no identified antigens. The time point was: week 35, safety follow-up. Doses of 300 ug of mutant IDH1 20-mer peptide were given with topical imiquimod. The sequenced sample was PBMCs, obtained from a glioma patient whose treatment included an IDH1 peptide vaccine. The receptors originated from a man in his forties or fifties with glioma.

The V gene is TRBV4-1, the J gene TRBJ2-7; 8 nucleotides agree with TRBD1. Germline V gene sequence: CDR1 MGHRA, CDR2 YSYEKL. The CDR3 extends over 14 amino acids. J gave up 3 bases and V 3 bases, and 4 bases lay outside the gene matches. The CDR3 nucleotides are TGCGCCAGCAGCCAGACCGGACAGGGCTACGAGCAGTACTTC. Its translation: CASSQTGQGYEQYF.

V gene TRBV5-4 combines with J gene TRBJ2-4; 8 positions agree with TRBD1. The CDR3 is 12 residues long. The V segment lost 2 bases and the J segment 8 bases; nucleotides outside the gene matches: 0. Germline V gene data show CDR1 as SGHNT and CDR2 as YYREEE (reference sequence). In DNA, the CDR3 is TGTGCCAGCAGCTTACAGGGGGACATTCAGTACTTC. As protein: CASSLQGDIQYF. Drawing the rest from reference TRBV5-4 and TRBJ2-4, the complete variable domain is ETGVTQSPTHLIKTRGQQVTLRCSSQSGHNTVSWYQQALGQGPQFIFQYYREEENGRGNFPPRFSGLQFPNYSSELNVNALELDDSALYLCASSLQGDIQYFGAGTRLSVL.

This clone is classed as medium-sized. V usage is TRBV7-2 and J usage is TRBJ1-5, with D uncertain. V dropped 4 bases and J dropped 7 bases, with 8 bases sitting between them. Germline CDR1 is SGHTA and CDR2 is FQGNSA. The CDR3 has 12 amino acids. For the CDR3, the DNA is TGTGCCAGCAGCTACGTAGGGCAGCCCCAGCATTTT. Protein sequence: CASSYVGQPQHF.

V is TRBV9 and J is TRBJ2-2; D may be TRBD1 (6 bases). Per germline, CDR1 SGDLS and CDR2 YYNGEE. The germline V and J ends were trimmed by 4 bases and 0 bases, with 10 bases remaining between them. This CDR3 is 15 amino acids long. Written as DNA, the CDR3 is TGTGCCAGCAGCCTTCGGACAGCGAACACCGGGGAGCTGTTTTTT. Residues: CASSLRTANTGELFF.

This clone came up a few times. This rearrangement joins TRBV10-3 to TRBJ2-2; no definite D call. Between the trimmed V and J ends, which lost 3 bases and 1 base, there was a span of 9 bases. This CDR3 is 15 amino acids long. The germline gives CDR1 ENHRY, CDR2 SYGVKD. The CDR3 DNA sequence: TGTGCCATCAGTGAACGACTGTTGAACACCGGGGAGCTGTTTTTT. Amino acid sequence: CAISERLLNTGELFF.

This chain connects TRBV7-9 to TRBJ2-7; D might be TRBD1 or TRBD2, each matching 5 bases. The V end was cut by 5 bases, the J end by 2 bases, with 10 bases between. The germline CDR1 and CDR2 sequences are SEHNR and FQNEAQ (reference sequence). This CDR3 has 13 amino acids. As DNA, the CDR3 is TGTGCCAGCAGCCCGGGACCAGCCTACGAGCAGTACTTC. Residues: CASSPGPAYEQYF.

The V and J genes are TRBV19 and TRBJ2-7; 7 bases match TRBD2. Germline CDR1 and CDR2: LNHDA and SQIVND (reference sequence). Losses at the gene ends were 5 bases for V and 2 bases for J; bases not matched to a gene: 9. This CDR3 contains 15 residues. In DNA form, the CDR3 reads TGTGCCAGTAGTGACCTGGGTGGGGGGGCCTACGAGCAGTACTTC. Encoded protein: CASSDLGGGAYEQYF. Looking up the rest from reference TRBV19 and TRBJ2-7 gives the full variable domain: DGGITQSPKYLFRKEGQNVTLSCEQNLNHDAMYWYRQDPGQGLRLIYYSQIVNDFQKGDIAEGYSVSREKKESFPLTVTSAQKNPTAFYLCASSDLGGGAYEQYFGPGTRLTVT.

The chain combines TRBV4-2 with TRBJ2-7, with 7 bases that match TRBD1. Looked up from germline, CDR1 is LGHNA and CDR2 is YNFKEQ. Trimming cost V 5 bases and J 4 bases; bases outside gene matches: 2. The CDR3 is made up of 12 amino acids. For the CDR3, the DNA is TGTGCCAGCAGCTACAGGGGATACGAGCAGTACTTC. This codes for CASSYRGYEQYF.

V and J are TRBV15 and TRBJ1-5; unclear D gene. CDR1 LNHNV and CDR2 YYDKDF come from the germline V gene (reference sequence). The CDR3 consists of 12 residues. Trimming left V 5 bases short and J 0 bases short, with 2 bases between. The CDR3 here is CATSGSNQPQHF. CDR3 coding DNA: TGTGCCACCAGCGGTAGCAATCAGCCCCAGCATTTT.

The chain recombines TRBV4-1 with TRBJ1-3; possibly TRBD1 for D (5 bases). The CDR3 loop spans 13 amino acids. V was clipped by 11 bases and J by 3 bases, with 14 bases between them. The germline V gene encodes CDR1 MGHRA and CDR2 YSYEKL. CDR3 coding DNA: TGCGCCTGTTCGGGGCGCGTTGGAAACACCATATATTTT. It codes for CACSGRVGNTIYF.

The DNA for the CDR3 is TGTGCCAGCAGACCTCTAGGGGGGCCGAATGAGCAGTTCTTC. It is translated as CASRPLGGPNEQFF. This rearrangement joins TRBV6-6 to TRBJ2-1; D is tentatively TRBD1 or TRBD2 (6 bases each). The CDR3 spans 14 residues. The germline gives CDR1 MNHNY, CDR2 SVGAGI (reference sequence). The V gene lost 6 bases and the J gene lost 7 bases, with 16 bases spanning the gap.

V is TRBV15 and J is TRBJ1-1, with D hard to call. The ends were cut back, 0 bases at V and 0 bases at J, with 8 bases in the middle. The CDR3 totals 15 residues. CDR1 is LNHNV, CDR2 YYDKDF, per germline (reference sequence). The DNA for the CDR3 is TGTGCCACCAGCAGAGATGGGGTAATGAACACTGAAGCTTTCTTT. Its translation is CATSRDGVMNTEAFF.

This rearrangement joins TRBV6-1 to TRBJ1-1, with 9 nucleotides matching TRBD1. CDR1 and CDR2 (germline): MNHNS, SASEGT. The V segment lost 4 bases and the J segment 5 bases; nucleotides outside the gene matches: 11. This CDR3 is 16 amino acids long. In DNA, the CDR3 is TGTGCCAGCAGTGGGACAGGGGACACCGGTGGGACTGAAGCTTTCTTT. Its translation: CASSGTGDTGGTEAFF.

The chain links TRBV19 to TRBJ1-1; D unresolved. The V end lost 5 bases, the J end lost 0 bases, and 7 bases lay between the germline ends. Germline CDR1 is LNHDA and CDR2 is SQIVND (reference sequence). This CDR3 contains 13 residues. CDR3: CASSPPLNTEAFF. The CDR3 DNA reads TGTGCCAGTAGTCCCCCACTGAACACTGAAGCTTTCTTT.